The TCR beta chain under discussion was sequenced for a study of T cell changes during pregnancy in multiple sclerosis. J gave up 0 bases and V 1 base, and 8 bases lay outside the gene matches. Germline loops: CDR1 SGHRS, CDR2 YFSETQ. This CDR3 contains 17 residues. Sequenced by immunoSEQ multiplex PCR; TCRdb stores in-frame clones only, minus some. The sample carries over 35,000 clones, roughly 91% recorded once. The material sequenced was CD8+ T cells from peripheral blood mononuclear cells, taken before pregnancy. The sequence was collected from a female donor with multiple sclerosis, enrolled in a pregnancy study. This rearrangement joins TRBV5-1 to TRBJ2-3; 7 bases match TRBD2. The CDR3 sequence is CASSLREVLPSTDTQYF. CDR3 coding DNA: TGCGCCAGCAGCTTGCGGGAGGTCTTGCCTAGCACAGATACGCAGTATTTT.